The count of the clone carrying this TCR beta chain is one. The antigen remains undetermined. Assay used: immunoSEQ multiplex PCR; TCRdb lists only in-frame clones, some missing. Of just over 65,000 clones listed, more than 60% are singletons. This entry is derived from a study of cytotoxic CD8 clonotypes in ibrutinib-treated CLL. Germline V CDR1 and CDR2: ENHRY, SYGVKD. V lost 6 bases to trimming and J lost 6 bases; unmatched junction nucleotides: 10. The CDR3 extends over 14 amino acids. Findings and limits, study-wide: Clonality was higher at baseline than in age-matched healthy donors and tracked circulating CD8+ T-cell counts. Stable or contracted on treatment, public clonotypes were also uncommon.

The receptor's source is a human donor with chronic lymphocytic leukemia. Sequencing used PBMCs, obtained after 12 months of ibrutinib treatment. The chain couples TRBV10-3 to TRBJ1-2, with TRBD1 matching over 7 bases. Written as DNA, the CDR3 is TGTGCCATCAGCGAGGGACAGTCCAGGGATGGCTACACCTTC. Translated, it gives CAISEGQSRDGYTF.